The entry below describes one T cell receptor (beta chain). TCRdb's table, derived via immunoSEQ multiplex PCR, lists solely in-frame clones and lacks some. The data contain fewer than 250,000 clones, nearly 95% of them singletons. This sample is part of a study of blood T cell repertoires in COVID-19. V shed 4 bases and J shed 7 bases, with 20 bases lying between them. The germline V gene encodes CDR1 MNHEY and CDR2 SMNVEV (reference sequence). CDR3 length: 16 amino acids. This chain links TRBV27 with TRBJ1-5; maybe TRBD1 (5 bases). The material sequenced was peripheral blood. The TCR originated in a man aged 25 to 40 with COVID-19, enrolled during active disease. The CDR3 sequence: CASSSGHPNVAQPQHF. DNA for the CDR3: TGTGCCAGCAGTTCTGGACACCCCAACGTCGCGCAGCCCCAGCATTTT.